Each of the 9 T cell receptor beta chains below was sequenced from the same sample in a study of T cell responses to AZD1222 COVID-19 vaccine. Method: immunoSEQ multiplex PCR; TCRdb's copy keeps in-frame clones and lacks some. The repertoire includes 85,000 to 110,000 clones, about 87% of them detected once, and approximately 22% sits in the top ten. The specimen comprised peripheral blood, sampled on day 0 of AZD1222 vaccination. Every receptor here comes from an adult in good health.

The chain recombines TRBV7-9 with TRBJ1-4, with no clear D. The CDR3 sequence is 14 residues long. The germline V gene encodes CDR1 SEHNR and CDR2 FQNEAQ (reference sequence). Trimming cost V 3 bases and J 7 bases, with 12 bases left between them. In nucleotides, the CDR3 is TGTGCCAGCAGCTTTGAGTCAAGTGTTGAAAAACTGTTTTTT. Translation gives CASSFESSVEKLFF.

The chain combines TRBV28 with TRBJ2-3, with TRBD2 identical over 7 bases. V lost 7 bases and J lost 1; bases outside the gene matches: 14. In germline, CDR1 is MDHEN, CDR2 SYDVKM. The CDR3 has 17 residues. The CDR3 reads CASTPPHLAVGTDTQYF. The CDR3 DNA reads TGTGCCAGCACCCCTCCCCACCTAGCGGTGGGCACAGATACGCAGTATTTT.

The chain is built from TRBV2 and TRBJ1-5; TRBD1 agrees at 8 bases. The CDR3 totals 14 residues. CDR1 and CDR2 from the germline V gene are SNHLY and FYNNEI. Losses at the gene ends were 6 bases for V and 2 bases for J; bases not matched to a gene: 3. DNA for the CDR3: TGTGCCAGCAGCGCGACAGGGGGCAATCAGCCCCAGCATTTT. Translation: CASSATGGNQPQHF.

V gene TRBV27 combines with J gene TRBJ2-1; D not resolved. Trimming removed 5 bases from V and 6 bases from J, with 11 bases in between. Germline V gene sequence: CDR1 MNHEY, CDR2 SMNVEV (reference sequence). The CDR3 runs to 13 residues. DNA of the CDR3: TGTGCCAGCAGTCGGACGAGCTTCAATGAGCAGTTCTTC. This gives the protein CASSRTSFNEQFF.

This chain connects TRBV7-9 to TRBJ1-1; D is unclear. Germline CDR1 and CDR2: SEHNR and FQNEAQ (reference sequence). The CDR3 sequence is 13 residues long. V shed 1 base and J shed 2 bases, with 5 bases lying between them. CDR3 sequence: CASSLEPNTEAFF. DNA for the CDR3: TGTGCCAGCAGCTTAGAACCCAACACTGAAGCTTTCTTT.

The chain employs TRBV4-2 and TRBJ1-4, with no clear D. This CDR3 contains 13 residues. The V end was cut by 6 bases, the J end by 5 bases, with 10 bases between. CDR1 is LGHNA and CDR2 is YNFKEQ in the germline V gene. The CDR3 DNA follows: TGTGCCAGCAGGAGGGCCACAAATGAAAAACTGTTTTTT. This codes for CASRRATNEKLFF.

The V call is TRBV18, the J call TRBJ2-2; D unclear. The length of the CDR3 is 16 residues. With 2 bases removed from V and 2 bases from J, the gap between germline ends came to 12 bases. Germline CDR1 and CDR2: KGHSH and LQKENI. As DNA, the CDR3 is TGTGCCAGCTCACCAATAACGACAATTAACACCGGGGAGCTGTTTTTT. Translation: CASSPITTINTGELFF.

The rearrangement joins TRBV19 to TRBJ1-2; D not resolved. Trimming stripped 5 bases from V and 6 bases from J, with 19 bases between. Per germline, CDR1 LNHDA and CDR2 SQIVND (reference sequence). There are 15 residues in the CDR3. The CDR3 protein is CASSWVLSSTDGYTF. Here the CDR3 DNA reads TGTGCCAGTAGTTGGGTCCTATCCTCAACGGATGGCTACACCTTC.

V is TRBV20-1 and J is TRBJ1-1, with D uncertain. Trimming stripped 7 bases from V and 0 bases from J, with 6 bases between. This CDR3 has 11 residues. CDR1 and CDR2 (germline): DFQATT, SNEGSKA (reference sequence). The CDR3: CSGGLNTEAFF. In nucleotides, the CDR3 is TGCAGTGGAGGGCTGAACACTGAAGCTTTCTTT.